The 8 T cell receptor beta chains reported below all come from one sample, sequenced in a study of a mutant IDH1 vaccine in newly diagnosed glioma. Time point specified: week 11, during vaccination. A 20-mer mutant IDH1 peptide at 300 ug was injected subcutaneously with topical imiquimod. Their specific antigens are unknown. The data were produced by immunoSEQ multiplex PCR, yet TCRdb's version contains in-frame clones alone and is incomplete. In the table there are approximately 40,000 clones, 80% to 85% of which are singletons. This material consisted of PBMCs, taken from a glioma patient whose treatment included an IDH1 peptide vaccine. The receptors stem from a man aged 35 to 55 with glioma.

The chain carries TRBV14 and TRBJ2-1; 8 nucleotides agree with TRBD2. J gave up 6 bases and V 3 bases, and 10 bases lay outside the gene matches. CDR3 length equals 16 residues. Germline CDR1 reads SGHDN; CDR2 reads FVKESK. CDR3 in amino acids: CASSQLAGLGVNEQFF. Here the CDR3 DNA reads TGTGCCAGCAGCCAGTTAGCGGGATTGGGGGTCAATGAGCAGTTCTTC. The full variable domain, its missing parts supplied by reference TRBV14 and TRBJ2-1, is EAGVTQFPSHSVIEKGQTVTLRCDPISGHDNLYWYRRVMGKEIKFLLHFVKESKQDESGMPNNRFLAERTGGTYSTLKVQPAELEDSGVYFCASSQLAGLGVNEQFFGPGTRLTVL.

In this sample, this clone is large. V gene TRBV19 combines with J gene TRBJ2-2; D is possibly TRBD1 or TRBD2 (6 bases each). CDR3 length: 14 residues. Trimming took 8 bases from V and 7 from J, leaving 17 bases between them. Germline values: CDR1 LNHDA, CDR2 SQIVND (reference sequence). CDR3 in amino acids: CASGRNRDSGELFF. The CDR3 nucleotides are TGTGCCAGTGGGAGGAACAGGGATAGCGGGGAGCTGTTTTTT.

The chain has TRBV27 and TRBJ1-4; D ambiguous. The germline CDR1 and CDR2 sequences are MNHEY and SMNVEV (reference sequence). This CDR3 spans 16 amino acids. Trimming stripped 0 bases from V and 8 bases from J, with 16 bases between. The CDR3 reads CASSLSRPPEREKLFF. The DNA of the CDR3 is TGTGCCAGCAGTTTATCTCGGCCCCCCGAGCGGGAAAAACTGTTTTTT.

CDR3 sequence (DNA): TGTGCCAGCAGCCCCAGGGTACCAGAGGGAGTTGCAGATACGCAGTATTTT. It codes for CASSPRVPEGVADTQYF. V gene TRBV9 combines with J gene TRBJ2-3; D assignment may be TRBD1 or TRBD2 (5 bases each). The CDR3 consists of 17 residues. Germline-derived CDR1 and CDR2 are SGDLS and YYNGEE. V was cut by 4 bases and J by 4 bases, with 22 bases left in between.

The rearrangement joins TRBV6-5 to TRBJ2-7; 8 bases fit TRBD2. V was clipped by 7 bases and J by 1 base; unmatched bases: 6. This CDR3 has 14 residues. Per the germline V gene, CDR1 is MNHEY and CDR2 is SVGAGI. The chain's CDR3 is CASNPSSGSYEQYF. The DNA of the CDR3 is TGTGCCAGCAACCCCTCTAGCGGGTCCTACGAGCAGTACTTC.

This clone was detected a few times. This sequence joins TRBV5-1 and TRBJ2-7; TRBD1 matches 7 bases. With 4 bases clipped from V and 7 bases from J, the junction kept 11 bases outside the gene matches. CDR3 length: 14 residues. The germline V gene encodes CDR1 SGHRS and CDR2 YFSETQ. The CDR3 loop reads CASSRTGGLGEQYF. The CDR3 DNA reads TGCGCCAGCAGCCGGACAGGAGGTCTAGGTGAGCAGTACTTC.

The rearrangement links TRBV25-1 to TRBJ1-1; D uncertain. CDR3 length equals 13 residues. Between the trimmed V and J ends, which lost 1 base and 7 bases, there was a span of 10 bases. Germline V gene data show CDR1 as MGHDK and CDR2 as SYGVNS. The CDR3 DNA reads as TGTGCCAGCAGTGAATTTATTGGGTTTGAAGCTTTCTTT. Its translation: CASSEFIGFEAFF.

In this sample, this clone turned up once. The gene calls are TRBV6-1 and TRBJ2-1; 11 bases map to TRBD2. V shed 7 bases and J 3 bases; nucleotides not matched to a gene: 5. Germline V CDR1 and CDR2: MNHNS, SASEGT. The CDR3 extends over 15 amino acids. This chain's CDR3 is CASTLTSGSYNEQFF. CDR3 bases: TGTGCCAGCACCTTAACTAGCGGGAGCTACAATGAGCAGTTCTTC.